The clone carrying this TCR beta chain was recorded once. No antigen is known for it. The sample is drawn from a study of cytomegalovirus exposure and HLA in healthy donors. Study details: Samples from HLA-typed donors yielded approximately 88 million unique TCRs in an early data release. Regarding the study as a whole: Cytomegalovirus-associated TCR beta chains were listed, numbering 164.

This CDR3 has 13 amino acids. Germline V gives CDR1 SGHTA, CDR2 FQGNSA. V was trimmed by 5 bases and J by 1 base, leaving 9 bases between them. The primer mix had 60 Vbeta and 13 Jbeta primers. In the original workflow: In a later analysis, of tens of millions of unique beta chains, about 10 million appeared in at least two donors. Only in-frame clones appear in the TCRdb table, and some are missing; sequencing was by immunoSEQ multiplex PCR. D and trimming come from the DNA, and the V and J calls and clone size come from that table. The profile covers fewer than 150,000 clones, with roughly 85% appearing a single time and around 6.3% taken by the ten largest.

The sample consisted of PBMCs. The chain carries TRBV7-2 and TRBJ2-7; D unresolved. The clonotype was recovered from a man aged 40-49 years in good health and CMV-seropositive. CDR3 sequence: CASSPSTSYEQYF. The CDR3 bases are TGTGCCAGCAGCCCCTCTACTTCCTACGAGCAGTACTTC.